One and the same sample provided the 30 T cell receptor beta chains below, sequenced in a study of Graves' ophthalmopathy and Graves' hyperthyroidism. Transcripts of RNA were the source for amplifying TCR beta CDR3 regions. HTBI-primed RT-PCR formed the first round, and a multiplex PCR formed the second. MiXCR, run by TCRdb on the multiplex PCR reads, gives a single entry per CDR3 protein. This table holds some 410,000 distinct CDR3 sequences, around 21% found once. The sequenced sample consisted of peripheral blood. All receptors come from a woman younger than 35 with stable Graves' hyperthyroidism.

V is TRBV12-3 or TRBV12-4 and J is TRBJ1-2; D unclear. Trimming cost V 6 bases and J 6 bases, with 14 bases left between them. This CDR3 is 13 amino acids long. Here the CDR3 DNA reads TGTGCCAGCAGCCCTTTAGCGGACCATGGCTACACCTTC. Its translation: CASSPLADHGYTF.

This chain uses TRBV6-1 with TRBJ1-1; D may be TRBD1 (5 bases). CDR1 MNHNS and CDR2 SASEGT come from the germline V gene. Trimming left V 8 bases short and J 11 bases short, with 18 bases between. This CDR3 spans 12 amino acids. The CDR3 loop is CASGPDSRRAFF. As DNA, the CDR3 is TGTGCCAGCGGACCAGACAGCCGCCGGGCTTTCTTT.

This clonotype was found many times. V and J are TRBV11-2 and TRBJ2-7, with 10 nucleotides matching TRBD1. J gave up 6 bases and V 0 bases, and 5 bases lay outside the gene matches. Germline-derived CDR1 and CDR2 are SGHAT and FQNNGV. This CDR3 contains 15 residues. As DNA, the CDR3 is TGTGCCAGCAGCTTAGAACCCGGGACAGGGGCCGAGCAGTACTTC. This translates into CASSLEPGTGAEQYF.

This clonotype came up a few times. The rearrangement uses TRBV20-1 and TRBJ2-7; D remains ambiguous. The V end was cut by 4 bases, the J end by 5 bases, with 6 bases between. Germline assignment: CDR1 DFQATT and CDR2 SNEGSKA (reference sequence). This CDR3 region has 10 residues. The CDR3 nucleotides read TGCAGTGCTATTGAACACGAGCAGTACTTC. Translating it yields CSAIEHEQYF.

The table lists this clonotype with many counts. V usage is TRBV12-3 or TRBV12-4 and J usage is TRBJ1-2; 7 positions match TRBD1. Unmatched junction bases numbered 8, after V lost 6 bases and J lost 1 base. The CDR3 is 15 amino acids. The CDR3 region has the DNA TGTGCCAGCAGCCGATGGGACAGCTTTAACTATGGCTACACCTTC. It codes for CASSRWDSFNYGYTF.

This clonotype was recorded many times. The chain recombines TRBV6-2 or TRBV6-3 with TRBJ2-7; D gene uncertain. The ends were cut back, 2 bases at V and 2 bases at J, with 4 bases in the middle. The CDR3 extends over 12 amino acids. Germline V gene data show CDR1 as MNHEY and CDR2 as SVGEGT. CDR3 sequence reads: CASSYQPYEQYF. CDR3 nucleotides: TGTGCCAGCAGTTACCAGCCCTACGAGCAGTACTTC.

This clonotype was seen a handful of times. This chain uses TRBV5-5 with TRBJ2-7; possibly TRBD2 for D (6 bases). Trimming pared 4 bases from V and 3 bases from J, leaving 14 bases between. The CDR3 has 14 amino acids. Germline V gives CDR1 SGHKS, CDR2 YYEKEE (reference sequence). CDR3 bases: TGTGCCAGCAGCACCGCTAGCGCTTACTACGAGCAGTACTTC. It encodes CASSTASAYYEQYF.

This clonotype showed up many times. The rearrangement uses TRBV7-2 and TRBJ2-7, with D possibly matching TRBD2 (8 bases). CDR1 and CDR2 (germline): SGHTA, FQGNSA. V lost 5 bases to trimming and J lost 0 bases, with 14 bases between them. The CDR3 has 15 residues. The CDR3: CASSLGRGLSYEQYF. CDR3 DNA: TGTGCCAGCAGCCTCGGGAGGGGGCTCTCCTACGAGCAGTACTTC.

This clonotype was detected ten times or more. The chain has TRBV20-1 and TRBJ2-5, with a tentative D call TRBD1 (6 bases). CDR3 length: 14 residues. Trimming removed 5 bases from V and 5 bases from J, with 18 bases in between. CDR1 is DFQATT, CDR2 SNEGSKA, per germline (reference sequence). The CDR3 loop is CSAQGHSSPETQYF. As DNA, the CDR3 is TGCAGTGCTCAGGGACACTCTTCCCCGGAGACCCAGTACTTC.

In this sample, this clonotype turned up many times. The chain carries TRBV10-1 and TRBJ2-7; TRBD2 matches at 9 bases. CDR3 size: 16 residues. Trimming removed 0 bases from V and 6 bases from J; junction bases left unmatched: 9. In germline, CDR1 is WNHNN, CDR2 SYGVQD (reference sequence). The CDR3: CASSESLLAGYGEQYF. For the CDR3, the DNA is TGCGCCAGCAGTGAGTCATTGCTAGCGGGGTACGGCGAGCAGTACTTC.

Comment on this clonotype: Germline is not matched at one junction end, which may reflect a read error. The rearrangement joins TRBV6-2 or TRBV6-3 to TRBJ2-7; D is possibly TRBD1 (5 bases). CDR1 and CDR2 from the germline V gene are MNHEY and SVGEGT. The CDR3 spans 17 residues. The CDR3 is CTRRPPGWTRSSYEQYF. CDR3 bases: TGTACCAGACGACCCCCAGGGTGGACGAGGAGCTCCTACGAGCAGTACTTC.

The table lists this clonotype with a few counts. The CDR3 reads CASSQVGFYGYTF. The DNA for the CDR3 is TGTGCCAGCAGCCAAGTCGGGTTCTATGGCTACACCTTC. V and J are TRBV3-1 and TRBJ1-2; D remains ambiguous. CDR3 length equals 13 residues. V lost 1 base and J 4 bases, leaving 7 bases between the germline ends. Germline CDR1 reads LGHDT; CDR2 reads YNNKEL (reference sequence). Full variable domain (outside the CDR3, taken from reference TRBV3-1 and TRBJ1-2): DTAVSQTPKYLVTQMGNDKSIKCEQNLGHDTMYWYKQDSKKFLKIMFSYNNKELIINETVPNRFSPKSPDKAHLNLHINSLELGDSAVYFCASSQVGFYGYTFGSGTRLTVV.

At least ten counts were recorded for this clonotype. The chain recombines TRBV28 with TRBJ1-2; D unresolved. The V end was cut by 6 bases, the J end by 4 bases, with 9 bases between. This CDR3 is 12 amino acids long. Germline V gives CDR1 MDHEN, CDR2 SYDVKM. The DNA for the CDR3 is TGTGCCAGCAGGGCGGGTGGCTATGGCTACACCTTC. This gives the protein CASRAGGYGYTF.

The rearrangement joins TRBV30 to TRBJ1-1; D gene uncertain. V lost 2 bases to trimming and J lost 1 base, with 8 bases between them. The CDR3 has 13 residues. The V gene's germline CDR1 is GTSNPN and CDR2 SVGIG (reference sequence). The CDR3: CAWSLGPNTEAFF. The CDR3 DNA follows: TGTGCCTGGAGTCTTGGACCGAACACTGAAGCTTTCTTT.

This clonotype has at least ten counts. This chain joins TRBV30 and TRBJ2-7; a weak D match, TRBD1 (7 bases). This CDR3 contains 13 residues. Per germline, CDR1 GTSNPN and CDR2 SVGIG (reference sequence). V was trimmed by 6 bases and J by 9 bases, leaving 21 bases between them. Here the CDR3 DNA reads TGTGCCTGCCAAGGACAGGACTACCTCGGGCAGTACTTC. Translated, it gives CACQGQDYLGQYF.

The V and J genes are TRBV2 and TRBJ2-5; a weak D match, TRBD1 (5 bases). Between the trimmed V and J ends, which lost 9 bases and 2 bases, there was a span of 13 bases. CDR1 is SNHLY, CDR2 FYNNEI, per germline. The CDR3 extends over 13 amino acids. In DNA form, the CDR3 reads TGTGCCAGAAGAGACAGTGATCAAGAGACCCAGTACTTC. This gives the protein CARRDSDQETQYF.

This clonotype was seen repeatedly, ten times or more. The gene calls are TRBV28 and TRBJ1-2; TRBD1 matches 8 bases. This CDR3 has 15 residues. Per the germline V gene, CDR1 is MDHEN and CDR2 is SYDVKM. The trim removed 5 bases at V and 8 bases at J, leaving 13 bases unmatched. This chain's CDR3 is CASSPPTGAYGGYTF. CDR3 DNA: TGTGCCAGCAGTCCGCCGACAGGGGCCTACGGGGGCTACACCTTC.

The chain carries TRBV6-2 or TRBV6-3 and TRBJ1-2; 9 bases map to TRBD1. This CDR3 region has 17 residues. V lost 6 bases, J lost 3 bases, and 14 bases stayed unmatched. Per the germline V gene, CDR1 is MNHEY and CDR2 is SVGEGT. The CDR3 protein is CASSRQTTGGWHYGYTF. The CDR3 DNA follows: TGTGCCAGCAGCCGACAAACTACAGGGGGCTGGCACTATGGCTACACCTTC.

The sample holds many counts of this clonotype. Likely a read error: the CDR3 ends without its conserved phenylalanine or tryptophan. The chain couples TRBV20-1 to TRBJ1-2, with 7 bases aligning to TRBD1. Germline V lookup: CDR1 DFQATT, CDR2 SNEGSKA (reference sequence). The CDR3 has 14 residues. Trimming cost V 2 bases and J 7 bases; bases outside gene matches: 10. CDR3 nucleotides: TGCAGTGCTAGAAAAACAGGGGAAGAAGGTGGCTACACCCTC. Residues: CSARKTGEEGGYTL.

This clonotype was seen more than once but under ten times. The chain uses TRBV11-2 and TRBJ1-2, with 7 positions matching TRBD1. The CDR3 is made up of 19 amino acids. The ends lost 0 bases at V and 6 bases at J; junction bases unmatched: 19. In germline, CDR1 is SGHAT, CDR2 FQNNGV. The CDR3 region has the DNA TGTGCCAGCAGCTTAGATGTTGTTGGACAGGCCTACGGACGTGATGGCTACACCTTC. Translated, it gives CASSLDVVGQAYGRDGYTF.

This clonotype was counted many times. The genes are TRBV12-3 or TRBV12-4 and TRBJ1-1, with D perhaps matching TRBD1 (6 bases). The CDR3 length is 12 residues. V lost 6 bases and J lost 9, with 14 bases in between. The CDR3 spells CASSPNRDQAFF. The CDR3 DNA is TGTGCCAGCAGCCCGAACAGGGATCAAGCTTTCTTT.

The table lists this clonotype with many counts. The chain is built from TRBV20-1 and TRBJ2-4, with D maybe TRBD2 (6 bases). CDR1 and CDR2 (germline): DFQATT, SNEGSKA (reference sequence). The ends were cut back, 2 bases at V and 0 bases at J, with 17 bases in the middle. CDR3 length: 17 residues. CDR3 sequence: CSARRRETYVAKNIQYF. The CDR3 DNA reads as TGCAGTGCTAGACGGCGGGAAACCTATGTAGCCAAAAACATTCAGTACTTC.

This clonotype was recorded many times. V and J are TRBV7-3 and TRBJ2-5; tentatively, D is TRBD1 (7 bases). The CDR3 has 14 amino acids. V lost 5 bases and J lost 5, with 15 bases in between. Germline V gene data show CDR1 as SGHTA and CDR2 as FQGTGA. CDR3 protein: CASSLEQGRETQYF. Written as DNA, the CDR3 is TGTGCCAGCAGCCTAGAACAGGGGAGGGAGACCCAGTACTTC. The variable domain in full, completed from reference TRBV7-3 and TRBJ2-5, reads GAGVSQTPSNKVTEKGKYVELRCDPISGHTALYWYRQSLGQGPEFLIYFQGTGAADDSGLPNDRFFAVRPEGSVSTLKIQRTERGDSAVYLCASSLEQGRETQYFGPGTRLLVL.

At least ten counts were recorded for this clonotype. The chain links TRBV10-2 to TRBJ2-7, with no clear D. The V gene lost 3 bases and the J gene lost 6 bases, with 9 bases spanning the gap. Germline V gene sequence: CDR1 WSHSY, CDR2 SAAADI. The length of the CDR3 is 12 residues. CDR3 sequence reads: CASSEVAREQYF. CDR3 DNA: TGCGCCAGCAGTGAAGTAGCCCGCGAGCAGTACTTC.

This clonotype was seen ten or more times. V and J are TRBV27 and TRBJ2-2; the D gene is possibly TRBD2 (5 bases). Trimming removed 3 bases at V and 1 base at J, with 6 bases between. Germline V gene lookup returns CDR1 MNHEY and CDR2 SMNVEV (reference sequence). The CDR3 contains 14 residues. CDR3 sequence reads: CASSFGLNTGELFF. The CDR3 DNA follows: TGTGCCAGCAGTTTCGGACTGAACACCGGGGAGCTGTTTTTT.

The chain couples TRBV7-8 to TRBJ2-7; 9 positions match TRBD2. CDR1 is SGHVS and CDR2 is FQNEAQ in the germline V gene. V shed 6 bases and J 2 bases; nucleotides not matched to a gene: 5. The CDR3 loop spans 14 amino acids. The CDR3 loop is CASSPSGATYEQYF. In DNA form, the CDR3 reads TGTGCCAGCAGTCCTAGCGGGGCTACCTACGAGCAGTACTTC.

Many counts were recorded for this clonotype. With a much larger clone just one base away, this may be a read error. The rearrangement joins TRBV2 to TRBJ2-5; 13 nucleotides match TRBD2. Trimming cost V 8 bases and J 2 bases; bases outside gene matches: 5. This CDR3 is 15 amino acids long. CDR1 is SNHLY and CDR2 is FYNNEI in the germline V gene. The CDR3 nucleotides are TGTGCCAGCCGTGGGGGACTAGCGGGACAAGAGACCCAGTACTTC. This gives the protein CASRGGLAGQETQYF.

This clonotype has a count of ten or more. CDR3 nucleotide sequence: TGTGCCAGTGAGACAGGGGGCTTGAACACTGAAGCTTTCTTT. Translation gives CASETGGLNTEAFF. The V and J genes are TRBV19 and TRBJ1-1, with 10 bases aligning to TRBD1. J was trimmed by 0 bases and V by 8 bases; bases with no gene match: 3. The CDR3 has 14 residues. Germline-derived CDR1 and CDR2 are LNHDA and SQIVND (reference sequence). Complete variable domain (other parts from reference TRBV19 and TRBJ1-1): DGGITQSPKYLFRKEGQNVTLSCEQNLNHDAMYWYRQDPGQGLRLIYYSQIVNDFQKGDIAEGYSVSREKKESFPLTVTSAQKNPTAFYLCASETGGLNTEAFFGQGTRLTVV.

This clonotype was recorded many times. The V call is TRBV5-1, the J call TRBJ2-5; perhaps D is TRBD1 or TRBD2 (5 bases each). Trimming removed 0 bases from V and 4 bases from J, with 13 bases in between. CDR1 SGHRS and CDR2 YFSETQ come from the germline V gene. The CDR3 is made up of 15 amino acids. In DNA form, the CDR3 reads TGCGCCAGCAGCTTGGGCGGTGGGGGTACAGAGACCCAGTACTTC. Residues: CASSLGGGGTETQYF.

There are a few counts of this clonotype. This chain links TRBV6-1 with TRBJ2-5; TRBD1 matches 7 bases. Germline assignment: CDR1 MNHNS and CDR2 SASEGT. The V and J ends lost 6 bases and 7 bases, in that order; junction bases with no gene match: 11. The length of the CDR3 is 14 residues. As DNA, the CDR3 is TGTGCCAGCAGACCTTCGGGGACAGAAAGGACCCAGTACTTC. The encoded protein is CASRPSGTERTQYF.